This T cell receptor (beta chain) came from a study of blood T cell repertoires in COVID-19. The overall study: Both acute and convalescent COVID-19 samples were obtained from the United States, Italy and Spain. T cells, B-cell-depleted T cells, or PBMCs supplied cDNA or gDNA.

Original processing methods: Scientists estimated how many nucleated cells there were by amplifying reference gene primers. TCRdb keeps only in-frame clones here, not all; method: immunoSEQ multiplex PCR. Clone size and the V and J calls come from that table; the DNA yielded D and trimming. This table has over 75,000 clones, about four fifths appearing once. Germline CDR1 LNHDA, CDR2 SQIVND (reference sequence). Trimming cost V 5 bases and J 3 bases, with 17 bases left between them. The CDR3 has 15 residues. This TCR derives from a woman aged 80 or older with acute or convalescent COVID-19. The chain employs TRBV19 and TRBJ2-7; tentative D call: TRBD2 (6 bases). Sample: peripheral blood. CDR3: CASSVGTQSVYEQYF. CDR3 sequence (DNA): TGTGCCAGTAGTGTCGGGACTCAGAGTGTCTACGAGCAGTACTTC.